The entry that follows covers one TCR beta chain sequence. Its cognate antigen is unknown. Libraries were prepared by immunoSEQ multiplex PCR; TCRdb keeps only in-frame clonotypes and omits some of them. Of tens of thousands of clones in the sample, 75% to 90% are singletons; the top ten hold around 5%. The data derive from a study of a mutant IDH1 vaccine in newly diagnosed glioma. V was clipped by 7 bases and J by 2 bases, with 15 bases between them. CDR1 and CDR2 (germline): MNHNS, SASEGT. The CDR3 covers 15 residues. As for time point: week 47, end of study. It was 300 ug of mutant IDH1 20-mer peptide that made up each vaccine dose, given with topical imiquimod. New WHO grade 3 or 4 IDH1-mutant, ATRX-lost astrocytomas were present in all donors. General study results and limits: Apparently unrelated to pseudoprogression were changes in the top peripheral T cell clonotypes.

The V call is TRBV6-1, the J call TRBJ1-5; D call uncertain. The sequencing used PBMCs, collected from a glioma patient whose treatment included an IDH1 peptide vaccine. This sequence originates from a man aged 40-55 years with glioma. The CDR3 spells CASNKDPRGNQPQHF. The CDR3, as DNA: TGTGCCAGCAATAAGGACCCTCGGGGCAATCAGCCCCAGCATTTT.